These 27 T cell receptor beta chains were sequenced from one sample in a study of a mutant IDH1 vaccine in newly diagnosed glioma. Here immunoSEQ multiplex PCR was the method, and the copy in TCRdb shows in-frame clones only, minus some. There are approximately 110,000 clones in the sample; roughly nine tenths occur only once, and roughly 0.61% lies in the top ten. As to time point: week 11, during vaccination. Each dose delivered 300 ug of mutant IDH1 20-mer peptide subcutaneously with imiquimod. Antigens for these TCRs are unknown. The specimen comprised PBMCs, sampled from a glioma patient whose treatment included an IDH1 peptide vaccine. The receptors were sampled from a woman between 50 and 59 years old with glioma.

The chain uses TRBV9 and TRBJ2-3; D not resolved. The V gene's germline CDR1 is SGDLS and CDR2 YYNGEE. The V end lost 0 bases, the J end lost 5 bases, and 13 bases lay between the germline ends. CDR3 size: 15 residues. CDR3 coding DNA: TGTGCCAGCAGCGTAGGTGGGCTGAATGAAGATACGCAGTATTTT. This encodes CASSVGGLNEDTQYF.

The chain employs TRBV28 and TRBJ1-2, with unresolved D. This CDR3 region has 17 residues. V lost 4 bases, J lost 0 bases, and 18 bases lay in between. Per germline, CDR1 MDHEN and CDR2 SYDVKM. The CDR3 DNA follows: TGTGCCAGCAGTTCCCTGGGTTCCAGCGAAACTAACTATGGCTACACCTTC. Amino acid sequence: CASSSLGSSETNYGYTF.

The V call is TRBV7-9, the J call TRBJ1-1, with a weak D call TRBD1 (6 bases). The germline gives CDR1 SEHNR, CDR2 FQNEAQ (reference sequence). This CDR3 comprises 15 residues. Trimming took off 2 bases at V and 1 base at J, with 11 bases between the two ends. The CDR3 loop is CASSLSGQRNTEAFF. The CDR3 DNA is TGTGCCAGCAGCTTATCCGGACAGAGGAACACTGAAGCTTTCTTT.

The chain recombines TRBV9 with TRBJ2-1, with TRBD2 matching 12 bases. V lost 4 bases and J lost 4; bases outside the gene matches: 3. The CDR3 covers 15 residues. Germline CDR1 is SGDLS and CDR2 is YYNGEE. This chain's CDR3 is CASSSLAGGYNEQFF. Here the CDR3 DNA reads TGTGCCAGCAGCTCCCTAGCGGGAGGGTACAATGAGCAGTTCTTC.

The chain uses TRBV5-1 and TRBJ2-7, with TRBD2 identical over 11 bases. This CDR3 comprises 14 residues. The germline V gene has CDR1 SGHRS and CDR2 YFSETQ. V shed 4 bases and J 6 bases; nucleotides not matched to a gene: 6. Here the CDR3 DNA reads TGCGCCAGCAGCCAACTAGCGGGAGACTCCGAGCAGTACTTC. Amino acids: CASSQLAGDSEQYF.

The V and J genes are TRBV14 and TRBJ1-6; D ambiguous. Trimming removed 6 bases from V and 9 bases from J, with 12 bases in between. Germline assignment: CDR1 SGHDN and CDR2 FVKESK. This CDR3 has 13 residues. The CDR3 DNA follows: TGTGCCAGCAGGTCCCTAGGAGCTTCACCCCTCCACTTT. Translated: CASRSLGASPLHF. Combining the CDR3 with reference TRBV14 and TRBJ1-6 gives the whole variable domain EAGVTQFPSHSVIEKGQTVTLRCDPISGHDNLYWYRRVMGKEIKFLLHFVKESKQDESGMPNNRFLAERTGGTYSTLKVQPAELEDSGVYFCASRSLGASPLHFGNGTRLTVT.

The J gene is TRBJ2-1, the V gene TRBV5-1, with a tentative D call TRBD2 (6 bases). Germline assignment: CDR1 SGHRS and CDR2 YFSETQ. V was trimmed by 4 bases and J by 12 bases, leaving 26 bases between them. CDR3 size: 16 residues. CDR3 in amino acids: CASSGGPETRIRGQFF. The DNA for the CDR3 is TGCGCCAGCAGCGGTGGTCCCGAGACTAGGATTCGTGGGCAGTTCTTC. The full variable domain, rest sourced from reference TRBV5-1 and TRBJ2-1, is KAGVTQTPRYLIKTRGQQVTLSCSPISGHRSVSWYQQTPGQGLQFLFEYFSETQRNKGNFPGRFSGRQFSNSRSEMNVSTLELGDSALYLCASSGGPETRIRGQFFGPGTRLTVL.

The V call is TRBV2, the J call TRBJ1-5; 9 bases align to TRBD1. Germline V gene sequence: CDR1 SNHLY, CDR2 FYNNEI. The ends lost 6 bases at V and 3 bases at J; junction bases unmatched: 6. The CDR3 loop spans 15 amino acids. CDR3 protein: CASRPGTGNNQPQHF. The CDR3 DNA reads as TGTGCCAGCAGACCCGGGACAGGGAACAATCAGCCCCAGCATTTT. Together with reference TRBV2 and TRBJ1-5, the CDR3 gives the full variable domain: EPEVTQTPSHQVTQMGQEVILRCVPISNHLYFYWYRQILGQKVEFLVSFYNNEISEKSEIFDDQFSVERPDGSNFTLKIRSTKLEDSAMYFCASRPGTGNNQPQHFGDGTRLSIL.

Concerning this clone itself: Other nucleotide sequences in the sample specify the same CDR3. The chain has TRBV5-1 and TRBJ2-1; D gene unclear. The CDR3 length is 12 residues. V was clipped by 1 base and J by 3 bases, with 2 bases between them. Germline V lookup: CDR1 SGHRS, CDR2 YFSETQ. In DNA form, the CDR3 reads TGCGCCAGCAGCTTGAACTACAATGAGCAGTTCTTC. Protein product: CASSLNYNEQFF.

The chain carries TRBV27 and TRBJ2-6; D is undetermined. Per germline, CDR1 MNHEY and CDR2 SMNVEV (reference sequence). This CDR3 comprises 16 residues. V was pared by 5 bases and J by 0 bases, with 11 bases between. The CDR3 loop reads CASSLLTASGANVLTF. Written as DNA, the CDR3 is TGTGCCAGCAGTCTCCTGACGGCCTCTGGGGCCAACGTCCTGACTTTC.

The chain carries TRBV6-5 and TRBJ2-2; D ambiguous. V lost 2 bases to trimming and J lost 8 bases, with 12 bases between them. Per germline, CDR1 MNHEY and CDR2 SVGAGI. The CDR3 extends over 14 amino acids. The CDR3 nucleotides are TGTGCCAGCAGTTACGCTCTACGTTCGGGGGAGCTGTTTTTT. This translates into CASSYALRSGELFF.

The chain uses TRBV9 and TRBJ1-1; a possible D gene is TRBD1 (6 bases). The CDR3 has 16 residues. Germline loops: CDR1 SGDLS, CDR2 YYNGEE. Trimming removed 0 bases at V and 1 base at J, with 13 bases between. The CDR3 loop reads CASSVEAQQGNTEAFF. DNA for the CDR3: TGTGCCAGCAGCGTAGAGGCCCAACAGGGGAACACTGAAGCTTTCTTT.

The rearrangement joins TRBV6-6 to TRBJ1-2; TRBD1 might be the D (5 bases). The germline V and J ends were trimmed by 2 bases and 7 bases, with 8 bases remaining between them. In germline, CDR1 is MNHNY, CDR2 SVGAGI (reference sequence). CDR3 length equals 12 residues. The CDR3 reads CASSYTDTGYTF. The CDR3 bases are TGTGCCAGCAGTTACACGGACACTGGCTACACCTTC.

This sequence joins TRBV5-6 and TRBJ2-3; 7 bases align to TRBD2. Germline assignment: CDR1 SGHDT and CDR2 YYEEEE. The CDR3 is made up of 17 amino acids. V was pared by 5 bases and J by 1 base, with 13 bases of the junction left unmatched. The CDR3 region has the DNA TGTGCCAGCAGGGTATTGGGGCGGGAGTTGGGCACAGATACGCAGTATTTT. This encodes CASRVLGRELGTDTQYF.

Only one count was recorded for this clone. The chain has TRBV7-2 and TRBJ2-5; 11 bases align to TRBD2. The end of the DNA fits TRBJ2-7 better, so the J call may be wrong. CDR3 size: 14 residues. Germline CDR1 reads SGHTA; CDR2 reads FQGNSA. The CDR3 DNA reads as TGTGCCAGCAGCAAGGGACTAGCGGCCTACGAGCAGTACTTC. Residues: CASSKGLAAYEQYF.

This clone appeared a single time. The CDR3 is CASGRPNTGELFF. The DNA of the CDR3 is TGTGCCAGCGGGCGCCCAAACACCGGGGAGCTGTTTTTT. The gene calls are TRBV28 and TRBJ2-2; D not resolved. Germline V gene lookup returns CDR1 MDHEN and CDR2 SYDVKM. V was trimmed by 8 bases and J by 2 bases, leaving 9 bases between them. The CDR3 has 13 residues.

The gene calls are TRBV9 and TRBJ2-1; TRBD2 matches at 10 bases. The V segment lost 4 bases and the J segment 2 bases; nucleotides outside the gene matches: 12. The CDR3 extends over 18 amino acids. Germline assignment: CDR1 SGDLS and CDR2 YYNGEE. The CDR3 protein is CASSIAQREGQTYNEQFF. DNA of the CDR3: TGTGCCAGCAGCATAGCCCAGCGGGAGGGCCAAACCTACAATGAGCAGTTCTTC.

V gene TRBV11-2 combines with J gene TRBJ2-7; 11 bases line up with TRBD1. Germline CDR1 is SGHAT and CDR2 is FQNNGV. V trimming: 3 bases; J trimming: 4 bases; junction bases outside the gene matches: 5. This CDR3 is 15 amino acids long. CDR3 in amino acids: CASSFPDRGLYEQYF. Here the CDR3 DNA reads TGTGCCAGCAGCTTTCCGGACAGGGGGCTGTACGAGCAGTACTTC.

The genes are TRBV6-4 and TRBJ1-5, with D hard to call. The CDR3 loop spans 17 amino acids. The germline V and J ends were trimmed by 2 bases and 5 bases, with 19 bases remaining between them. Per the germline V gene, CDR1 is MRHNA and CDR2 is SNTAGT. The CDR3 is CASSDAARHIPDQPQHF. The CDR3, as DNA: TGTGCCAGCAGTGACGCTGCCCGGCACATCCCGGATCAGCCCCAGCATTTT.

The genes are TRBV28 and TRBJ2-7; possibly TRBD1 for D (6 bases). V gave up 3 bases and J gave up 2 bases, with 14 bases separating them. The germline V gene encodes CDR1 MDHEN and CDR2 SYDVKM. The CDR3 runs 15 residues. The CDR3 DNA reads TGTGCCAGCAGTTTTCCCGGGACACGGACCTACGAGCAGTACTTC. This codes for CASSFPGTRTYEQYF.

The chain links TRBV5-5 to TRBJ2-7, with D tentatively TRBD2 (5 bases). The CDR3 has 13 residues. CDR1 and CDR2 (germline): SGHKS, YYEKEE (reference sequence). The V end lost 4 bases, the J end lost 5 bases, and 13 bases lay between the germline ends. CDR3 bases: TGTGCCAGCAGCCAAACCGAGAGGGACGAGCAGTACTTC. It specifies CASSQTERDEQYF. The full variable domain, rest sourced from reference TRBV5-5 and TRBJ2-7, is DAGVTQSPTHLIKTRGQQVTLRCSPISGHKSVSWYQQVLGQGPQFIFQYYEKEERGRGNFPDRFSARQFPNYSSELNVNALLLGDSALYLCASSQTERDEQYFGPGTRLTVT.

The chain carries TRBV15 and TRBJ2-3, with 12 bases identical to TRBD2. V trimming: 0 bases; J trimming: 6 bases; junction bases outside the gene matches: 4. Germline V gene lookup returns CDR1 LNHNV and CDR2 YYDKDF (reference sequence). CDR3 length equals 16 residues. The CDR3 nucleotides are TGTGCCACCAGCAGAGACTCTAGCGGGAGGGCTGATACGCAGTATTTT. This encodes CATSRDSSGRADTQYF.

The genes are TRBV28 and TRBJ1-6; maybe TRBD1 (6 bases). The germline CDR1 and CDR2 sequences are MDHEN and SYDVKM. V was pared by 5 bases and J by 6 bases, with 14 bases between. This CDR3 is built from 15 residues. CDR3 in amino acids: CASSEQGLRNSPLHF. CDR3 coding DNA: TGTGCCAGCAGTGAACAGGGTCTCCGTAATTCACCCCTCCACTTT.

The J gene is TRBJ2-7, the V gene TRBV6-5; D gene unclear. The length of the CDR3 is 13 residues. Trimming took off 5 bases at V and 0 bases at J, with 8 bases between the two ends. Germline V gene data show CDR1 as MNHEY and CDR2 as SVGAGI. CDR3 sequence: CASSLGPSYEQYF. The CDR3 DNA reads TGTGCCAGCAGTCTAGGGCCCTCCTACGAGCAGTACTTC.

In its sample, this clone was seen a few times. This chain uses TRBV6-6 with TRBJ1-5; D ambiguous. CDR1 and CDR2 from the germline V gene are MNHNY and SVGAGI (reference sequence). The CDR3 length is 14 residues. The V and J ends lost 6 bases and 7 bases respectively, with 16 bases between them. CDR3 bases: TGTGCCAGCAGACTCGGAGGGTTGGGACAGCCCCAGCATTTT. Protein product: CASRLGGLGQPQHF.

This clone appeared once. The V and J genes are TRBV5-1 and TRBJ1-5; 8 bases agree with TRBD1. Trimming removed 5 bases from V and 5 bases from J; junction bases left unmatched: 3. Per germline, CDR1 SGHRS and CDR2 YFSETQ. This CDR3 has 13 residues. The CDR3 sequence is CASRPDRDQPQHF. The CDR3 DNA reads as TGCGCCAGCAGACCGGACAGGGATCAGCCCCAGCATTTT.

The V gene is TRBV11-2, the J gene TRBJ1-6, with 8 bases matching TRBD1. The germline CDR1 and CDR2 sequences are SGHAT and FQNNGV. CDR3 size: 14 residues. The J segment lost 10 bases and the V segment lost 5 bases, leaving 7 bases of the junction unmatched. The CDR3 loop reads CASSDRQGRSPLHF. CDR3 sequence (DNA): TGTGCCAGCAGCGACCGACAGGGGCGGTCACCCCTCCACTTT.